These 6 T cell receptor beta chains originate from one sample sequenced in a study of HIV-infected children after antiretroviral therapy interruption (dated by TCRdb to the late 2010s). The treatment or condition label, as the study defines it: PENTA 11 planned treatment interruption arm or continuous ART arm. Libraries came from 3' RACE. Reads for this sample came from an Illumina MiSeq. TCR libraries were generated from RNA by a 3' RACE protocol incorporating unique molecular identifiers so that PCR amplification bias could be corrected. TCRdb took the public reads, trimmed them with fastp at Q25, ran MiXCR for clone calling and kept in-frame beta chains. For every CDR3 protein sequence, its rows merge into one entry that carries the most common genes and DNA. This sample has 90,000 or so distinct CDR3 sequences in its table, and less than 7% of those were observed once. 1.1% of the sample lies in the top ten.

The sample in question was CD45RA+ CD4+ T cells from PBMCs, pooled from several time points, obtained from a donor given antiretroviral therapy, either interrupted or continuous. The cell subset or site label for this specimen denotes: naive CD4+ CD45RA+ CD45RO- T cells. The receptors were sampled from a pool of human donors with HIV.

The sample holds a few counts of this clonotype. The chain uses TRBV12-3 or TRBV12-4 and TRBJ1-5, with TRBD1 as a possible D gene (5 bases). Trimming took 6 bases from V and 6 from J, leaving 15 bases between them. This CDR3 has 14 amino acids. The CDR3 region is CASSSSGTGQPQHF. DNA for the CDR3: TGTGCCAGCAGCTCATCAGGGACGGGTCAGCCCCAGCATTTT.

The CDR3 region has the DNA TGTGCCAGCAGTTTGGTCAGAGGCACCGGGGAGCTGTTTTTT. This codes for CASSLVRGTGELFF. The chain links TRBV12-3 or TRBV12-4 to TRBJ2-2, with D uncertain. The CDR3 spans 14 residues. V dropped 3 bases and J dropped 4 bases, with 9 bases sitting between them.

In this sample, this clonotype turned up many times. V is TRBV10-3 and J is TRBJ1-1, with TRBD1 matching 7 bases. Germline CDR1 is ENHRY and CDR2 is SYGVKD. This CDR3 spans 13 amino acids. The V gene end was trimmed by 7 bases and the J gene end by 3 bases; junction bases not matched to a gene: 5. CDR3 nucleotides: TGTGCCATCAACGGGGGACAGCACACTGAAGCTTTCTTT. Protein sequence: CAINGGQHTEAFF.

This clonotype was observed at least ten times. The CDR3 nucleotides are TGTGCCACCAGTGCTGGCAGGGTGGGTAATGAGCAGTTCTTC. This codes for CATSAGRVGNEQFF. The chain joins TRBV24-1 to TRBJ2-1; D perhaps matches TRBD1 (5 bases). This CDR3 region has 14 residues. In germline, CDR1 is KGHDR, CDR2 SFDVKD. With 5 bases removed from V and 7 bases from J, the gap between germline ends came to 14 bases.

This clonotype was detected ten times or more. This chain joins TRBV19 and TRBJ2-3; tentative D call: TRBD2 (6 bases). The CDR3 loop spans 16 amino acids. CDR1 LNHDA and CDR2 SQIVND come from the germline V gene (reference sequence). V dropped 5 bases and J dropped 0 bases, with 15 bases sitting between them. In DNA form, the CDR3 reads TGTGCCAGTAGTTCCGACTATGCGGGGAGCACAGATACGCAGTATTTT. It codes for CASSSDYAGSTDTQYF.

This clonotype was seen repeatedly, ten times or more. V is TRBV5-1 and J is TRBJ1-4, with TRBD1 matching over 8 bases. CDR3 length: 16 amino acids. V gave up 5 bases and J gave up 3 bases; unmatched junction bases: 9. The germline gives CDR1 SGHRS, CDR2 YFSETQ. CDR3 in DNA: TGCGCCAGCAGGCCCGGACAGGGTTTGGCTAATGAAAAACTGTTTTTT. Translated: CASRPGQGLANEKLFF.